This TCR beta chain derives from a study of blood T cell repertoires in COVID-19 (dated by TCRdb to the early 2020s). Concerning the study at large: Samples from collaborators originated in the United States, Italy and Spain and spanned both the acute and convalescent phases of COVID-19. The prospective study material was composed of cDNA or gDNA derived from T cells, B-cell-depleted T cells, or PBMCs. Subjects who had been exposed to COVID-19, were actively infected with it, or had recovered from it provided the deeply sampled blood TCRbeta repertoires that made up the dataset. The repertoires were released in a freely available public database meant as a resource for research on the immune response to SARS-CoV-2. Samples were obtained from the ongoing ImmuneRACE study (first 160 participants) and from about 1,300 subjects provided by 6 global collaborators. The sample metadata nearly always contained a de-identified subject ID, COVID-19 status, age in years and sex. Where HLA class I and class II types were available, the types were taken from metadata supplied by the sample provider, not from assay-based typing.

Study-wide findings and limitations: The quantity of clinical and demographic metadata differed by source and by participant and was supplied without curation.

Collaborating institutions collected whole blood in K2EDTA tubes following their own protocols. For TCRbeta analysis, collaborators shipped samples in one of three forms: frozen whole blood, isolated PBMCs, or DNA extracted from either of those sample types. TCRbeta CDR3 regions were amplified from genomic DNA by means of the immunoSEQ Assay, a bias-controlled multiplex PCR. The paper's data handling went like this. The number of nucleated cells in each sample was estimated from the amplification of reference gene primers within the assay. To quantify the absolute abundance of each unique TCRbeta CDR3 rearrangement, sequence reads were collapsed and filtered. For each sample, productive Simpson clonality was calculated by taking the square root of Simpson's diversity index across productive rearrangements. TCRdb limited this immuneACCESS table to in-frame rearrangements with V and J called. A share of clones is missing; checked studies link under half to unresolved V genes, and the rest is unexplained. The V and J calls and clone size are taken from that table; D and trimming were inferred from the DNA. This sample is represented by approximately 250,000 clones; roughly 85% of them were singletons. About 0.93% of the sample rests with the top ten.

About this clone: What antigen it recognizes has not been identified. Base quality data are lacking; no much larger clone is found one base away.

Sequencing was carried out using peripheral blood. The clonotype originates from a man aged 40-49 years with acute or convalescent COVID-19.

The CDR3 protein is CASSPRASGPPYEQYF. Here is the DNA: TGTGCCAGCAGCCCCCGGGCTAGCGGGCCCCCCTACGAGCAGTACTTC. The V and J genes are TRBV7-9 and TRBJ2-7, and 8 junction bases match TRBD2. Reading from cysteine to phenylalanine, the CDR3 counts 16 amino acids. The entry retains the CDR3 DNA only, 48 bases that are in frame from base 1. V is trimmed back by 5 bases and J by 2 bases, and the junction contains 11 bases that no gene match accounts for. Sequences SEHNR (CDR1) and FQNEAQ (CDR2) are obtained from the germline V gene (reference sequence).